This TCR beta chain stems from a study of cytomegalovirus exposure and HLA in healthy donors. Study background: In an earlier analysis, 90 million to 130 million unique TCR beta sequences were found from some 180 million T cells. Clustering assigned 81% of the approximately 430 genotyped donors to the Caucasian-associated ancestry cluster. Points from the study as a whole: Within a later analysis, the majority of CMV-associated TCR beta chains appeared HLA-restricted.

Trimming shortened V by 0 bases and J by 3 bases, and 8 bases separated the two germline ends. CDR3 length: 14 residues. The germline CDR1 and CDR2 sequences are LNHNV and YYDKDF (reference sequence). Of note for this clone: Its target is unknown.

Both 60 Vbeta primers and 13 Jbeta primers went into the PCR. TCRdb keeps only in-frame clones here, not all; method: immunoSEQ multiplex PCR. The sample records approximately 240,000 clones, 82% being singletons. The clonotype was recovered from a woman between 40 and 55 years old in good health and CMV-seropositive. The V call is TRBV15, the J call TRBJ2-5, with TRBD2 as a possible D gene (6 bases). The sequenced sample was PBMCs. CDR3 loop: CATSRDTGEETQYF. Here the CDR3 DNA reads TGTGCCACCAGCAGAGATACGGGGGAAGAGACCCAGTACTTC.